This TCR beta chain was identified during a study of blood T cell repertoires in COVID-19. Study overall: The United States, Italy and Spain provided the acute and convalescent COVID-19 samples.

This CDR3 spans 14 amino acids. Germline-derived CDR1 and CDR2 are SEHNR and FQNEAQ (reference sequence). After removal of 5 bases from V and 6 bases from J, the junction contained 6 bases not matched to a gene. Per the original data handling: The assay estimated nucleated cells by amplifying reference gene primers. The assay was immunoSEQ multiplex PCR, and TCRdb's table has in-frame clones only and misses some. The V and J calls and the clone size are those of that table, but D and trimming were determined from the DNA. The sample holds about 170,000 clones; over 80% are singletons and the top ten take more than 7.5%.

The chain employs TRBV7-9 and TRBJ1-4, with 7 bases identical to TRBD1. The specimen sequenced was peripheral blood. The sequence was obtained from a woman between 70 and 85 years old with acute or convalescent COVID-19. This CDR3 reads CASSLGQDDEKLFF. The CDR3 nucleotides are TGTGCCAGCAGCCTCGGACAGGATGATGAAAAACTGTTTTTT.